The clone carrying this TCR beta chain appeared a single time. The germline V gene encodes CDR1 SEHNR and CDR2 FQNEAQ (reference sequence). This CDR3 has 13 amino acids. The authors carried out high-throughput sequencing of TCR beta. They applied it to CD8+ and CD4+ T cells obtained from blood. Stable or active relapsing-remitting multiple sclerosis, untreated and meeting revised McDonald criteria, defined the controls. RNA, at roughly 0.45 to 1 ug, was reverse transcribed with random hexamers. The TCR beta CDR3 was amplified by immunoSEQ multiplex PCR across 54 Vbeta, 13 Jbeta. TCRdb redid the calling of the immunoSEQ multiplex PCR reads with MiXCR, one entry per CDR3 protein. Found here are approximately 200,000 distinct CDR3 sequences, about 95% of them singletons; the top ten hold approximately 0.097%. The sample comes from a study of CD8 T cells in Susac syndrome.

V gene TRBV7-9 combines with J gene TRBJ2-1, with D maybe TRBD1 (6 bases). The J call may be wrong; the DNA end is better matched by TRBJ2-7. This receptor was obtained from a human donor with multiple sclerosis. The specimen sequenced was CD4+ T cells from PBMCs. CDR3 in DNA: TGTGCCAGCAGCTTAAGAGGGGGAAACGAGCAGTACTTC. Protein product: CASSLRGGNEQYF.